The next 20 T cell receptor beta chains were all read from a single sample in a study of CD4+ T cells in melanoma. Generated by immunoSEQ multiplex PCR, the TCRdb table keeps only in-frame clones and is missing some. The sample comprises around 110,000 clones, about nine tenths of which are singletons, and about 3.3% rests with the top ten. The sequencing input was peripheral blood. Receptors originate from a human donor with melanoma.

The gene calls are TRBV18 and TRBJ1-2; D is unclear. The V gene lost 3 bases and the J gene lost 2 bases, with 7 bases spanning the gap. Germline V gene sequence: CDR1 KGHSH, CDR2 LQKENI. This CDR3 spans 13 amino acids. CDR3 sequence: CASSPPGNYGYTF. The DNA for the CDR3 is TGTGCCAGCTCACCTCCGGGGAACTATGGCTACACCTTC.

The V gene is TRBV5-6, the J gene TRBJ2-1; D may be TRBD2 (6 bases). Germline V lookup: CDR1 SGHDT, CDR2 YYEEEE. This CDR3 has 16 amino acids. The V and J ends lost 0 bases and 5 bases respectively, with 15 bases between them. CDR3 in DNA: TGTGCCAGCAGCTTGGGGGACTTATCCCTCCACAATGAGCAGTTCTTC. Translated, it gives CASSLGDLSLHNEQFF.

The chain combines TRBV4-3 with TRBJ1-1, with D possibly matching TRBD1 (6 bases). Germline-derived CDR1 and CDR2 are LGHNA and YSLEER. The CDR3 has 16 residues. The V end was cut by 4 bases, the J end by 7 bases, with 22 bases between. The CDR3 nucleotides are TGCGCCAGCAGCCCCGCCTACCGGGACACGGATTATGAAGCTTTCTTT. Protein sequence: CASSPAYRDTDYEAFF.

V gene TRBV5-4 combines with J gene TRBJ2-2; 8 bases are a match to TRBD1. V lost 2 bases to trimming and J lost 0 bases; unmatched junction nucleotides: 3. CDR1 is SGHNT and CDR2 is YYREEE in the germline V gene (reference sequence). This CDR3 is built from 16 residues. The CDR3 loop reads CASSFAGQANTGELFF. CDR3 nucleotide sequence: TGTGCCAGCAGCTTTGCGGGACAGGCGAACACCGGGGAGCTGTTTTTT.

The V and J genes are TRBV7-6 and TRBJ2-3, with D possibly TRBD2 on 5 matching bases. The V end lost 5 bases, the J end lost 7 bases, and 10 bases lay between the germline ends. The CDR3 contains 12 residues. In germline, CDR1 is SGHVS, CDR2 FNYEAQ. The CDR3 sequence is CASSPRGNTQYF. Here the CDR3 DNA reads TGTGCCAGCAGCCCCCGAGGGAATACGCAGTATTTT. The variable domain in full, completed from reference TRBV7-6 and TRBJ2-3, reads GAGVSQSPRYKVTKRGQDVALRCDPISGHVSLYWYRQALGQGPEFLTYFNYEAQQDKSGLPNDRFSAERPEGSISTLTIQRTEQRDSAMYRCASSPRGNTQYFGPGTRLTVL.

The rearrangement uses TRBV30 and TRBJ1-2, with D unresolved. The CDR3 runs 15 residues. CDR1 GTSNPN and CDR2 SVGIG come from the germline V gene (reference sequence). Trimming left V 2 bases short and J 0 bases short, with 13 bases between. CDR3: CAWSPNFYSNYGYTF. For the CDR3, the DNA is TGTGCCTGGAGTCCAAACTTCTACTCTAACTATGGCTACACCTTC.

The chain uses TRBV7-2 and TRBJ2-3; TRBD2 matches 10 bases. V was clipped by 3 bases and J by 2 bases; unmatched bases: 2. CDR3 size: 15 residues. CDR1 SGHTA and CDR2 FQGNSA come from the germline V gene. CDR3 nucleotide sequence: TGTGCCAGCAGCTTGCTAGCGGGGGACACAGATACGCAGTATTTT. The encoded protein is CASSLLAGDTDTQYF.

The chain employs TRBV5-4 and TRBJ1-1; 9 positions match TRBD1. Germline loops: CDR1 SGHNT, CDR2 YYREEE (reference sequence). V shed 4 bases and J 9 bases; nucleotides not matched to a gene: 10. This CDR3 comprises 14 residues. The CDR3 DNA reads TGTGCCAGCAGCCTGGTTACAGGGGGCGGTAAAGCTTTCTTT. It translates to CASSLVTGGGKAFF.

This clone was picked up a small number of times. V usage is TRBV7-2 and J usage is TRBJ1-2, with 12 nucleotides matching TRBD1. Germline assignment: CDR1 SGHTA and CDR2 FQGNSA. V shed 0 bases, J shed 9 bases, and the junction held 8 bases outside the gene matches. The CDR3 consists of 16 residues. CDR3 DNA: TGTGCCAGCAGCTTAGCCGGGACAGGGGGCGCGTTGCGCTACACCTTC. Protein: CASSLAGTGGALRYTF. The full variable domain, rest sourced from reference TRBV7-2 and TRBJ1-2, is GAGVSQSPSNKVTEKGKDVELRCDPISGHTALYWYRQSLGQGLEFLIYFQGNSAPDKSGLPSDRFSAERTGGSVSTLTIQRTQQEDSAVYLCASSLAGTGGALRYTFGSGTRLTVV.

J is TRBJ2-7 and V is TRBV6-6, with TRBD1 identical over 9 bases. The CDR3 is 15 residues long. The ends lost 2 bases at V and 7 bases at J; junction bases unmatched: 9. Germline CDR1 reads MNHNY; CDR2 reads SVGAGI (reference sequence). CDR3 loop: CASSYPGTGMGEQYF. CDR3 bases: TGTGCCAGCAGTTACCCCGGGACAGGGATGGGAGAGCAGTACTTC.

J is TRBJ2-2 and V is TRBV7-8; maybe TRBD1 (6 bases). This CDR3 has 13 residues. Per germline, CDR1 SGHVS and CDR2 FQNEAQ. The V and J ends lost 1 base and 8 bases respectively, with 8 bases between them. The CDR3 here is CASSLGQAGELFF. DNA of the CDR3: TGTGCCAGCAGCTTAGGACAGGCGGGGGAGCTGTTTTTT. Full variable domain (rest looked up from reference TRBV7-8 and TRBJ2-2): GAGVSQSPRYKVAKRGQDVALRCDPISGHVSLFWYQQALGQGPEFLTYFQNEAQLDKSGLPSDRFFAERPEGSVSTLKIQRTQQEDSAVYLCASSLGQAGELFFGEGSRLTVL.

The rearrangement links TRBV5-1 to TRBJ1-5; TRBD1 agrees at 8 bases. CDR3 length: 14 residues. V dropped 4 bases and J dropped 3; count of bases not matched to a gene: 3. Per the germline V gene, CDR1 is SGHRS and CDR2 is YFSETQ. CDR3 in DNA: TGCGCCAGCAGCGAGACAGGGGTCAATCAGCCCCAGCATTTT. Residues: CASSETGVNQPQHF.

The V gene is TRBV7-9, the J gene TRBJ1-5, with D maybe TRBD1 (5 bases). CDR3 length: 13 amino acids. Trimming pared 8 bases from V and 3 bases from J, leaving 11 bases between. Looked up from germline, CDR1 is SEHNR and CDR2 is FQNEAQ (reference sequence). CDR3 sequence reads: CASGGGNNQPQHF. The CDR3 DNA follows: TGTGCCAGCGGGGGGGGAAACAATCAGCCCCAGCATTTT. Based on the CDR3 plus reference TRBV7-9 and TRBJ1-5, the full variable domain is DTGVSQNPRHKITKRGQNVTFRCDPISEHNRLYWYRQTLGQGPEFLTYFQNEAQLEKSRLLSDRFSAERPKGSFSTLEIQRTEQGDSAMYLCASGGGNNQPQHFGDGTRLSIL.

The chain employs TRBV6-1 and TRBJ2-2; TRBD2 is a possible D gene (6 bases). V gave up 5 bases and J gave up 6 bases, with 16 bases separating them. The CDR3 is 15 residues long. Germline V gives CDR1 MNHNS, CDR2 SASEGT. CDR3 nucleotides: TGTGCCAGCAGTCCCCGGCTGGGGGGTCCCGGGGAGCTGTTTTTT. Translation: CASSPRLGGPGELFF.

The chain carries TRBV5-4 and TRBJ2-7; tentatively, D is TRBD1 (6 bases). Germline V gene data show CDR1 as SGHNT and CDR2 as YYREEE (reference sequence). The CDR3 has 16 residues. Deletions cut 3 bases from V and 2 bases from J, with 18 bases between. The CDR3 here is CASSSPGAPHPYEQYF. CDR3 DNA: TGTGCCAGCAGCTCCCCAGGGGCGCCCCACCCCTACGAGCAGTACTTC.

The chain recombines TRBV10-3 with TRBJ2-2; 9 positions match TRBD1. CDR1 and CDR2 (germline): ENHRY, SYGVKD. There are 16 residues in the CDR3. With V trimmed by 2 bases and J by 4 bases, 5 bases remained unmatched. CDR3 coding DNA: TGTGCCATCAGTGAGGAACAGGGGGCTCGCACCGGGGAGCTGTTTTTT. Protein product: CAISEEQGARTGELFF.

The chain carries TRBV9 and TRBJ2-7, with 9 bases fitting TRBD2. CDR1 is SGDLS and CDR2 is YYNGEE in the germline V gene. V was clipped by 4 bases and J by 2 bases; unmatched bases: 10. The CDR3 loop spans 16 amino acids. CDR3 protein: CASSPDGLAPTYEQYF. In DNA form, the CDR3 reads TGTGCCAGCAGCCCCGACGGACTAGCGCCTACCTACGAGCAGTACTTC.

This chain connects TRBV7-2 to TRBJ2-4, with 8 bases lining up with TRBD2. This CDR3 comprises 15 residues. With V trimmed by 0 bases and J by 6 bases, 4 bases remained unmatched. The V gene's germline CDR1 is SGHTA and CDR2 FQGNSA. The CDR3 nucleotides are TGTGCCAGCAGCTTAGCGGCCGGGGGGGGAAACATTCAGTACTTC. Amino acids: CASSLAAGGGNIQYF.

The genes are TRBV4-3 and TRBJ2-1; D is perhaps TRBD2 (6 bases). The V end was cut by 4 bases, the J end by 7 bases, with 14 bases between. CDR1 and CDR2 (germline): LGHNA, YSLEER. CDR3 size: 14 residues. In DNA form, the CDR3 reads TGCGCCAGCAGCCCCCCCGGGACTCTAAATGAGCAGTTCTTC. Its translation is CASSPPGTLNEQFF.

This sequence joins TRBV4-1 and TRBJ1-6; perhaps TRBD1 as D (5 bases). CDR1 and CDR2 from the germline V gene are MGHRA and YSYEKL. The CDR3 covers 18 residues. Trimming took 0 bases from V and 1 from J, leaving 13 bases between them. In nucleotides, the CDR3 is TGCGCCAGCAGCCAAGATCCACCCGCAGGGTCCTATAATTCACCCCTCCACTTT. It specifies CASSQDPPAGSYNSPLHF.